This TCR beta chain stems from a study of post-analysis software for immune sequencing data. Study summary: Some patients lacked subtype; others had relapsing-remitting, secondary progressive or progressive-relapsing disease.

This clonotype has only a few counts. The antigen is unknown. Germline assignment: CDR1 MNHEY and CDR2 SVGEGT. This CDR3 region has 13 residues. The V and J ends lost 5 bases and 9 bases respectively, with 14 bases between them. Unique molecular identifiers were present in the TCR beta cDNA libraries. T cells numbering about 0.9 to 11 million gave rise to 450,000 to 550,000 cDNA molecules. MiXCR was run by TCRdb on the PCR reads, yielding one entry per CDR3 protein. The repertoire includes fewer than 850,000 distinct CDR3 sequences, more than 45% of them detected once, and 4.9% sits in the top ten. Study-level points and caveats: The authors found that F measure strongly co-clustered same-batch samples. Controls had significantly higher normalized Chao1 diversity than multiple sclerosis patients. Included in a set of roughly five TRBV segments more frequent in patients than controls were TRBV5-6, TRBV5-1 and TRBV20-1.

The genes are TRBV6-2 or TRBV6-3 and TRBJ2-1, with D perhaps TRBD2 (6 bases). The sequence came from a girl aged 5 to 17 with multiple sclerosis. Sequencing was performed on blood. CDR3 sequence: CASSHGTEGEQFF. The CDR3, as DNA: TGTGCCAGCAGTCACGGGACTGAGGGTGAGCAGTTCTTC.